These 12 T cell receptor beta chains originate from one sample sequenced in a study of T cells after yellow fever vaccination. TCRdb recomputed calls from the 5' RACE reads with MiXCR, one row per CDR3 protein. The table lists just under 600,000 distinct CDR3 sequences, 13% of them singletons. This sample comprised PBMCs, obtained on the day of the yellow fever booster vaccination. The receptors stem from a man aged 25-45 years who received the YFV17D yellow fever vaccine.

This clonotype has a handful of counts. The gene calls are TRBV12-3 or TRBV12-4 and TRBJ1-1; D unclear. CDR3 length: 15 amino acids. Trimming removed 5 bases from V and 7 bases from J, with 20 bases in between. CDR3 loop: CASSPSYYGSGEAFF. As DNA, the CDR3 is TGTGCCAGCAGTCCCTCGTACTACGGGTCGGGTGAAGCTTTCTTT.

The CDR3 DNA is TGTGCCAGCAGTTACGGGCTGGGGGGAGAGGCTTTCTTT. It specifies CASSYGLGGEAFF. The chain has TRBV6-2 or TRBV6-3 and TRBJ1-1; maybe TRBD1 (5 bases). This CDR3 is built from 13 residues. Deletions cut 2 bases from V and 11 bases from J, with 15 bases between. CDR1 and CDR2 (germline): MNHEY, SVGEGT.

V gene TRBV11-2 combines with J gene TRBJ2-7, with 14 bases matching TRBD2. Losses at the gene ends were 2 bases for V and 4 bases for J; bases not matched to a gene: 4. The CDR3 contains 16 residues. Germline V CDR1 and CDR2: SGHAT, FQNNGV. The CDR3 DNA reads TGTGCCAGCAGCTTAAGACTAGCGGGAGGGCTATACGAGCAGTACTTC. This translates into CASSLRLAGGLYEQYF.

This clonotype was seen only a few times. This rearrangement joins TRBV7-2 to TRBJ1-1; a weak D match, TRBD1 (5 bases). V was clipped by 4 bases and J by 4 bases, with 16 bases between them. CDR1 and CDR2 (germline): SGHTA, FQGNSA. This CDR3 has 15 amino acids. The CDR3 loop is CASSSRGPGSTEAFF. CDR3 nucleotides: TGTGCCAGCAGCTCCCGAGGCCCAGGGAGCACTGAAGCTTTCTTT. Looking up the rest from reference TRBV7-2 and TRBJ1-1 gives the full variable domain: GAGVSQSPSNKVTEKGKDVELRCDPISGHTALYWYRQSLGQGLEFLIYFQGNSAPDKSGLPSDRFSAERTGGSVSTLTIQRTQQEDSAVYLCASSSRGPGSTEAFFGQGTRLTVV.

The sample holds a few counts of this clonotype. The J gene is TRBJ2-7, the V gene TRBV9, with TRBD2 identical over 9 bases. The junction had 9 bases not matched to a gene; V was cut back by 3 bases and J by 5 bases. Germline loops: CDR1 SGDLS, CDR2 YYNGEE. CDR3 length: 15 amino acids. The CDR3 DNA sequence: TGTGCCAGCAGCGAGGGACTAGCCTCTCCGGACGAGCAGTACTTC. Its protein is CASSEGLASPDEQYF. The complete variable domain, with remaining parts taken from reference TRBV9 and TRBJ2-7, reads DSGVTQTPKHLITATGQRVTLRCSPRSGDLSVYWYQQSLDQGLQFLIQYYNGEERAKGNILERFSAQQFPDLHSELNLSSLELGDSALYFCASSEGLASPDEQYFGPGTRLTVT.

This clonotype appeared many times. This chain joins TRBV6-2 or TRBV6-3 and TRBJ2-1, with 13 nucleotides matching TRBD2. Germline V gives CDR1 MNHEY, CDR2 SVGEGT. Unmatched junction bases numbered 6, after V lost 6 bases and J lost 1 base. CDR3 length: 17 amino acids. The CDR3 here is CASSPRTSGSSYNEQFF. DNA of the CDR3: TGTGCCAGCAGCCCGAGGACTAGCGGGAGTTCCTACAATGAGCAGTTCTTC.

This rearrangement joins TRBV7-2 to TRBJ2-1; either TRBD1 or TRBD2 may fit D (7 bases each). Trimming stripped 6 bases from V and 4 bases from J, with 16 bases between. This CDR3 comprises 15 residues. In germline, CDR1 is SGHTA, CDR2 FQGNSA. In nucleotides, the CDR3 is TGTGCCAGCAGGCGGGGAGGGGGCCGGTACAATGAGCAGTTCTTC. Amino acids: CASRRGGGRYNEQFF.

V is TRBV10-3 and J is TRBJ2-3; TRBD2 matches 7 bases. This CDR3 is built from 16 residues. Losses at the gene ends were 4 bases for V and 3 bases for J; bases not matched to a gene: 10. Germline loops: CDR1 ENHRY, CDR2 SYGVKD. CDR3 DNA: TGTGCCATCAGTGGCCCGGGAGGACCTGGGACAGATACGCAGTATTTT. Translation gives CAISGPGGPGTDTQYF.

The genes are TRBV12-3 or TRBV12-4 and TRBJ2-7; D is uncertain. V lost 6 bases and J 5 bases, leaving 17 bases between the germline ends. The CDR3 extends over 14 amino acids. In DNA form, the CDR3 reads TGTGCCAGCAGCCAACCTGGTGGGCCTAACGAGCAGTACTTC. Its translation: CASSQPGGPNEQYF.

The genes are TRBV27 and TRBJ2-7; D gene unclear. V was trimmed by 1 base and J by 6 bases, leaving 10 bases between them. This CDR3 is 13 amino acids long. Per germline, CDR1 MNHEY and CDR2 SMNVEV (reference sequence). CDR3 nucleotides: TGTGCCAGCAGTTTATACCCTCTGACCGAGCAGTACTTC. Its protein is CASSLYPLTEQYF.

This clonotype was found a few times. J is TRBJ2-2 and V is TRBV15, with D uncertain. Trimming cost V 3 bases and J 10 bases, with 6 bases left between them. Germline V gives CDR1 LNHNV, CDR2 YYDKDF (reference sequence). This CDR3 has 11 amino acids. The CDR3 nucleotides are TGTGCCACCAGCAGCCGGGCGGAGCTGTTTTTT. Its translation: CATSSRAELFF. The whole variable domain, remainder taken from reference TRBV15 and TRBJ2-2, is DAMVIQNPRYQVTQFGKPVTLSCSQTLNHNVMYWYQQKSSQAPKLLFHYYDKDFNNEADTPDNFQSRRPNTSFCFLDIRSPGLGDTAMYLCATSSRAELFFGEGSRLTVL.

This clonotype was detected a few times. CDR3 sequence: CASSPEGLAGRLFF. The CDR3 nucleotides are TGTGCCAGCAGCCCCGAGGGACTAGCGGGAAGGTTGTTTTTT. This chain links TRBV7-2 with TRBJ2-2; 13 nucleotides align to TRBD2. V was pared by 5 bases and J by 15 bases, with 9 bases of the junction left unmatched. CDR1 and CDR2 from the germline V gene are SGHTA and FQGNSA. The CDR3 has 14 amino acids.